Each of the 17 T cell receptor beta chains below was sequenced from the same sample in a study of T cell clones after liver transplantation (dated by TCRdb to the late 2010s). Libraries were made using the immunoSEQ multiplex PCR assay. Here the immuneACCESS table is served through TCRdb, limited to in-frame sequences with V and J called. Missing clones are a known gap in these copies; in checked studies unresolved V genes cover under half, and the rest lacks a known reason. Counted in this sample were tens of thousands of clones; 85% to 95% of them appeared once. The top ten constitute more than 0.85% of the sample. Source: CD4+ T cells from blood, taken 25 months after liver transplant. The receptors derive from a human patient who received a liver transplant. After a transplant, some T cells may have been passed on by the graft donor.

V gene TRBV29-1 combines with J gene TRBJ2-5; 11 nucleotides align to TRBD2. Matching the DNA end better, TRBJ2-7 makes the J call doubtful. Germline assignment: CDR1 SQVTM and CDR2 ANQGSEA. CDR3 size: 17 residues. The CDR3 region is CSVRGGTSSGRLYEQYF. DNA of the CDR3: TGCAGCGTCCGAGGCGGTACCTCTAGCGGGAGGCTCTACGAGCAGTACTTC.

This chain uses TRBV19 with TRBJ2-1; tentatively, D is TRBD2 (5 bases). The length of the CDR3 is 15 residues. Per germline, CDR1 LNHDA and CDR2 SQIVND (reference sequence). V was cut by 3 bases and J by 1 base, with 10 bases left in between. The CDR3 DNA reads as TGTGCCAGTAGTATCCAGCGGACTTCCTACAATGAGCAGTTCTTC. Translated: CASSIQRTSYNEQFF. The whole variable domain, filled in from reference TRBV19 and TRBJ2-1, reads DGGITQSPKYLFRKEGQNVTLSCEQNLNHDAMYWYRQDPGQGLRLIYYSQIVNDFQKGDIAEGYSVSREKKESFPLTVTSAQKNPTAFYLCASSIQRTSYNEQFFGPGTRLTVL.

V gene TRBV15 combines with J gene TRBJ2-3; 7 bases agree with TRBD1. The germline gives CDR1 LNHNV, CDR2 YYDKDF (reference sequence). Trimming took 0 bases from V and 4 from J; bases not matched to a gene: 4. The CDR3 has 15 amino acids. CDR3 sequence: CATSRDRQGSDTQYF. The DNA of the CDR3 is TGTGCCACCAGCAGAGATCGACAGGGATCAGATACGCAGTATTTT.

The chain joins TRBV19 to TRBJ1-5; D is unresolved. CDR3 length: 15 residues. Germline V gives CDR1 LNHDA, CDR2 SQIVND (reference sequence). The V gene lost 4 bases and the J gene lost 0 bases, with 10 bases spanning the gap. The CDR3 here is CASSRDWTSNQPQHF. The CDR3 coding sequence is TGTGCCAGTAGTAGGGATTGGACTAGCAATCAGCCCCAGCATTTT.

The CDR3: CASSLIGTSGGSYEQYF. Here the CDR3 DNA reads TGTGCCAGCAGCTTAATCGGGACTAGCGGGGGCTCCTACGAGCAGTACTTC. The genes are TRBV7-2 and TRBJ2-7, with 14 positions matching TRBD2. The CDR3 runs 17 residues. Germline CDR1 is SGHTA and CDR2 is FQGNSA. Losses at the gene ends were 2 bases for V and 0 bases for J; bases not matched to a gene: 3.

The gene calls are TRBV4-1 and TRBJ2-5; D uncertain. This CDR3 region has 15 residues. With 3 bases removed from V and 5 bases from J, the gap between germline ends came to 16 bases. CDR1 and CDR2 (germline): MGHRA, YSYEKL. DNA for the CDR3: TGCGCCAGCAGCCACCCGGGCCCAAGTATGGAGACCCAGTACTTC. This encodes CASSHPGPSMETQYF.

As DNA, the CDR3 is TGTGCCAGCAGCCTCGGGAGGTCCCTCTCCTACGAGCAGTACTTC. This sequence encodes CASSLGRSLSYEQYF. V usage is TRBV4-2 and J usage is TRBJ2-7; 7 bases map to TRBD2. This CDR3 has 15 residues. Germline CDR1 is LGHNA and CDR2 is YNFKEQ. J was trimmed by 0 bases and V by 4 bases; bases with no gene match: 6.

This rearrangement joins TRBV30 to TRBJ1-5, with 8 nucleotides matching TRBD1. The J segment lost 4 bases and the V segment lost 3 bases, leaving 11 bases of the junction unmatched. Germline CDR1 is GTSNPN and CDR2 is SVGIG (reference sequence). The CDR3 length is 16 residues. The DNA of the CDR3 is TGTGCCTGGAGGAAGGGACAGGAGGGTGGAAATCAGCCCCAGCATTTT. This sequence encodes CAWRKGQEGGNQPQHF. Full variable domain (outside the CDR3, taken from reference TRBV30 and TRBJ1-5): SQTIHQWPATLVQPVGSPLSLECTVEGTSNPNLYWYRQAAGRGLQLLFYSVGIGQISSEVPQNLSASRPQDRQFILSSKKLLLSDSGFYLCAWRKGQEGGNQPQHFGDGTRLSIL.

This chain links TRBV30 with TRBJ1-5; D not resolved. The CDR3 sequence is 13 residues long. Between the trimmed V and J ends, which lost 1 base and 6 bases, there was a span of 10 bases. Germline V lookup: CDR1 GTSNPN, CDR2 SVGIG (reference sequence). The CDR3 sequence is CAWSGGVPQPQHF. CDR3 sequence (DNA): TGTGCCTGGAGTGGTGGGGTTCCTCAGCCCCAGCATTTT.

The chain carries TRBV29-1 and TRBJ2-2; D uncertain. Germline V gene data show CDR1 as SQVTM and CDR2 as ANQGSEA. CDR3 length equals 12 residues. The ends were cut back, 4 bases at V and 4 bases at J, with 7 bases in the middle. The CDR3 DNA is TGCAGCGTTGGGGGATCCACCGGGGAGCTGTTTTTT. Amino acids: CSVGGSTGELFF.

The chain uses TRBV2 and TRBJ2-1; tentative D call: TRBD1 (6 bases). In germline, CDR1 is SNHLY, CDR2 FYNNEI. The CDR3 has 13 residues. With 3 bases removed from V and 6 bases from J, the gap between germline ends came to 9 bases. The DNA for the CDR3 is TGTGCCAGCAGTGAGAACAGGGTCAATGAGCAGTTCTTC. This translates into CASSENRVNEQFF.

The J gene is TRBJ2-7, the V gene TRBV6-1; 11 nucleotides agree with TRBD1. The CDR3 runs 14 residues. J was trimmed by 4 bases and V by 7 bases; bases with no gene match: 6. Germline V gene lookup returns CDR1 MNHNS and CDR2 SASEGT. CDR3 region: CASIRTGGTYEQYF. CDR3 sequence (DNA): TGTGCCAGCATCCGGACAGGGGGCACATACGAGCAGTACTTC.

The rearrangement links TRBV5-6 to TRBJ2-7; maybe TRBD1 (6 bases). Germline-derived CDR1 and CDR2 are SGHDT and YYEEEE. The CDR3 totals 17 residues. V was cut by 0 bases and J by 0 bases, with 16 bases left in between. The CDR3 coding sequence is TGTGCCAGCAGCTTGGAATTAGGGGGTTCACGCTCCTACGAGCAGTACTTC. The encoded protein is CASSLELGGSRSYEQYF.

The chain couples TRBV7-2 to TRBJ1-1; no firm D call. The germline V gene has CDR1 SGHTA and CDR2 FQGNSA. V lost 2 bases to trimming and J lost 5 bases, with 6 bases between them. This CDR3 comprises 12 residues. The CDR3 reads CASSLLSTEAFF. In nucleotides, the CDR3 is TGTGCCAGCAGCTTACTATCGACTGAAGCTTTCTTT.

This sequence joins TRBV7-2 and TRBJ2-7; TRBD1 aligns across 9 bases. Germline CDR1 SGHTA, CDR2 FQGNSA. The CDR3 covers 14 residues. Trimming at V came to 3 bases and at J to 6 bases, leaving 6 bases not matched to a gene. CDR3 coding DNA: TGTGCCAGCAGCTTGGGACAGGGCGGAGGCGAGCAGTACTTC. Its protein is CASSLGQGGGEQYF.

The chain joins TRBV12-5 to TRBJ2-7, with a tentative D call TRBD1 (5 bases). CDR1 and CDR2 (germline): LGHNT, FRNRAP. V was shortened by 5 bases and J by 4 bases, with 18 bases between the two germline ends. This CDR3 has 15 residues. The CDR3 sequence is CASGPSNRPPYEQYF. The DNA of the CDR3 is TGTGCTAGTGGTCCCTCCAACAGGCCCCCATACGAGCAGTACTTC.

The chain combines TRBV10-2 with TRBJ1-3; 7 nucleotides agree with TRBD1. The CDR3 runs to 14 residues. Germline V gene lookup returns CDR1 WSHSY and CDR2 SAAADI. The V gene end was trimmed by 7 bases and the J gene end by 0 bases; junction bases not matched to a gene: 3. DNA of the CDR3: TGCGCCAGCACCCAGGGGGACTCTGGAAACACCATATATTTT. As protein: CASTQGDSGNTIYF.